The 8 T cell receptor beta chains below were found in one sample sequenced in a study of blood T cell repertoires in COVID-19. TCRdb keeps only in-frame clones here, not all; method: immunoSEQ multiplex PCR. Of roughly 220,000 clones in the sample, approximately 84% are singletons; the top ten hold roughly 15%. The sample taken for sequencing was PBMCs or T cells enriched from blood (not recorded which). All receptors derive from a man between 35 and 55 years old who had recovered from COVID-19.

The chain has TRBV27 and TRBJ2-1, with 7 bases matching TRBD1. CDR1 and CDR2 from the germline V gene are MNHEY and SMNVEV (reference sequence). The CDR3 contains 14 residues. The trim removed 2 bases at V and 4 bases at J, leaving 2 bases unmatched. CDR3 amino acids: CASSLDRAYNEQFF. DNA of the CDR3: TGTGCCAGCAGTTTAGACAGGGCATACAATGAGCAGTTCTTC.

V and J are TRBV12-3 or TRBV12-4 and TRBJ1-3; D gene unclear. The CDR3 is 11 amino acids. V was pared by 5 bases and J by 8 bases, with 7 bases between. CDR3 loop: CASSLPHTIYF. CDR3 DNA: TGTGCCAGCAGTCTACCTCACACCATATATTTT.

The chain recombines TRBV28 with TRBJ1-3; D is perhaps TRBD1 (5 bases). Germline V gene lookup returns CDR1 MDHEN and CDR2 SYDVKM. The CDR3 is 15 amino acids. V was cut by 6 bases and J by 0 bases, with 12 bases left in between. The CDR3 spells CASSPDSNSGNTIYF. The CDR3 DNA reads TGTGCCAGCAGCCCCGACAGCAACTCTGGAAACACCATATATTTT.

This clone was seen a handful of times. The chain joins TRBV5-4 to TRBJ2-4, with 7 bases identical to TRBD1. This CDR3 spans 14 amino acids. CDR1 SGHNT and CDR2 YYREEE come from the germline V gene (reference sequence). J was trimmed by 5 bases and V by 4 bases; bases with no gene match: 6. DNA of the CDR3: TGTGCCAGCAGCATGCCCGGGACAGAAAACATTCAGTACTTC. Its protein is CASSMPGTENIQYF.

V gene TRBV9 combines with J gene TRBJ2-5; 7 nucleotides line up with TRBD2. Germline CDR1 is SGDLS and CDR2 is YYNGEE. V lost 4 bases, J lost 5 bases, and 11 bases stayed unmatched. This CDR3 has 15 residues. The CDR3 DNA sequence: TGTGCCAGCAGCCTCGAAAGCGGGGTGAGCGAGACCCAGTACTTC. Its protein product is CASSLESGVSETQYF.

In nucleotides, the CDR3 is TGTGCCATCAGTGAAATACAGGGGAGTGACAATGAGCAGTTCTTC. Protein: CAISEIQGSDNEQFF. The J gene is TRBJ2-1, the V gene TRBV10-3; 7 bases fit TRBD1. Trimming at V came to 3 bases and at J to 5 bases, leaving 7 bases not matched to a gene. The CDR3 has 15 residues. Germline V gene sequence: CDR1 ENHRY, CDR2 SYGVKD.

The rearrangement links TRBV5-5 to TRBJ2-7; 8 bases map to TRBD1. V dropped 4 bases and J dropped 4; count of bases not matched to a gene: 4. This CDR3 has 13 residues. The germline V gene encodes CDR1 SGHKS and CDR2 YYEKEE (reference sequence). The CDR3 loop is CASSPDRAYEQYF. CDR3 nucleotides: TGTGCCAGCAGCCCGGACAGGGCTTACGAGCAGTACTTC.

This clone is a singleton in its sample. This rearrangement joins TRBV28 to TRBJ2-1; D perhaps matches TRBD2 (5 bases). The CDR3 has 15 residues. CDR1 and CDR2 (germline): MDHEN, SYDVKM. The V end was cut by 1 base, the J end by 5 bases, with 12 bases between. The DNA for the CDR3 is TGTGCCAGCAGTTTATCAAACGGAGCGGACAATGAGCAGTTCTTC. Translated, it gives CASSLSNGADNEQFF.